This T cell receptor beta chain is from a study of T cell repertoires in cytomegalovirus infection. Overall study context: Researchers turned to recently identified HLA-C-restricted CMV epitopes as well as well-studied HLA-B-restricted ones. Indicated by public TCR beta signatures were CMV infection and matching HLA type.

MiXCR, run by TCRdb on the reads, gives a single entry per CDR3 protein. The sample yields 830,000 or so distinct CDR3 sequences, around a third seen once. To note about this clonotype: Its antigen is currently unknown.

Germline CDR1 and CDR2: SNHLY and FYNNEI. The CDR3 consists of 13 residues. V lost 2 bases, J lost 4 bases, and 8 bases lay in between. Overall study findings and caveats: The response measured ex vivo was dominated by TCR beta clonotypes (HLA-C-restricted and CMV-specific).

The genes are TRBV2 and TRBJ2-5; possible D gene TRBD1, 6 bases. The sample in question was cultured CD8+ T cells from PBMCs, obtained from culture after CMV antigen stimulation. This clonotype originated in a human donor in good health (CMV status not recorded). Some clones in this sample may be carry-over from other donors' samples. The CDR3 DNA follows: TGTGCCAGCAGTGAAAGGGGGTTAGAGACCCAGTACTTC. It is translated as CASSERGLETQYF. The whole variable domain, remainder taken from reference TRBV2 and TRBJ2-5, is EPEVTQTPSHQVTQMGQEVILRCVPISNHLYFYWYRQILGQKVEFLVSFYNNEISEKSEIFDDQFSVERPDGSNFTLKIRSTKLEDSAMYFCASSERGLETQYFGPGTRLLVL.